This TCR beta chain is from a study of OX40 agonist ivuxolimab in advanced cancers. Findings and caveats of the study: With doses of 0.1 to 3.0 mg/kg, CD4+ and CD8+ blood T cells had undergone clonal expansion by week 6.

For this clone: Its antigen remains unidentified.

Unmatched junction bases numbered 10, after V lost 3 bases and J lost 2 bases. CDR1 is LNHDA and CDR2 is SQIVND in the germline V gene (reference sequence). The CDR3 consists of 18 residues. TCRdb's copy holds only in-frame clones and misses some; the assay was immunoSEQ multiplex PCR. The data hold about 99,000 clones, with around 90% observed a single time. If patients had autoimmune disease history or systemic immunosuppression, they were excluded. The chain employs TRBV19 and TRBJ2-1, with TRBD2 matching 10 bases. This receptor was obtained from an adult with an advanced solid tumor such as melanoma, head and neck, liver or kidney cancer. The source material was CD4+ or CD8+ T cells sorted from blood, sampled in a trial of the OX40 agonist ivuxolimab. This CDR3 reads CASSIGFSGRSTYNEQFF. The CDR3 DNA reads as TGTGCCAGTAGTATTGGGTTTAGCGGGAGGTCCACCTACAATGAGCAGTTCTTC.